These T cell receptor beta chains were read from a single sample in a study of sequential checkpoint blockade in melanoma. The data were produced by immunoSEQ multiplex PCR, yet TCRdb's version contains in-frame clones alone and is incomplete. The sample has roughly 5,000 clones; 34% are singletons. The source was tumor tissue (inferred from file names), collected from a patient given nivolumab and ipilimumab in sequence. These TCRs come from a human donor with melanoma. Each CDR3 is given with its conserved first and last residue. The D gene is left open where the match is weak. Clone size is stated in some rows and not others, as once, few, many or a class when expanded.

>TRBD2|TRBJ2-3|TRBV5-1|NA
TGCGCCAGCAGCCTATCCGGGACTAGCGGTGATACGCAGTATTTT
CASSLSGTSGDTQYF
>NA|TRBJ1-1|TRBV11-3|medium-sized
TGTGCCAGCAGCTTAGAGGCAGGGTCGGGCACTGAAGCTTTCTTT
CASSLEAGSGTEAFF
>NA|TRBJ2-7|TRBV11-3|medium-sized
TGTGCCAGCAGCCCCATAGGGGGTAGTTACGAGCAGTACTTC
CASSPIGGSYEQYF
>NA|TRBJ2-3|TRBV9|medium-sized
TGTGCCAGCAGCGTAGTAGACGCCACAGATACGCAGTATTTT
CASSVVDATDTQYF
>NA|TRBJ1-4|TRBV11-3|few
TGTGCCAGCAGCTTTGGCTTGGTCGTTCACTATGAAAAACTGTTTTTT
CASSFGLVVHYEKLFF
>NA|TRBJ2-3|TRBV11-3|few
TGTGCCAGCAGTCTCGTGGGACGGAGCACAGATACGCAGTATTTT
CASSLVGRSTDTQYF
>NA|TRBJ1-5|TRBV30|NA
TGTGCCTGGAGTGCGATAAGCAATCAGCCCCAGCATTTT
CAWSAISNQPQHF
>TRBD1|TRBJ2-4|TRBV6-8|few
TGTGCCAGCAGTTCCCACAGGGGGCTGGAGGTAGCCAAAAACATTCAGTACTTC
CASSSHRGLEVAKNIQYF
>TRBD1|TRBJ1-4|TRBV6-8|medium-sized
TGTGCCAGCAGGTCTGACAGGGGTGAAAAACTGTTTTTT
CASRSDRGEKLFF
>TRBD1|TRBJ1-6|TRBV11-3|many
TGTGCCAGCAGCTTGGAGGGGGCAGGGAATTCACCCCTCCACTTT
CASSLEGAGNSPLHF
>TRBD1|TRBJ1-6|TRBV30|NA
TGTGCCTGGATAGGACAGGGCCAAGGAACCCTCCACTTT
CAWIGQGQGTLHF
>TRBD1|TRBJ2-2|TRBV5-1|once
TGCGCCAGCAGCTTGGAGGGACAGGTCGCCGGGGAGCTGTTTTTT
CASSLEGQVAGELFF
>NA|TRBJ2-5|TRBV30|NA
TGTGCCTGGAACCCGTACAGGGAGGGGACCCAGTACTTC
CAWNPYREGTQYF
>TRBD1|TRBJ2-2|TRBV18|NA
TGTGCCAGCTCAAGACAGGGCGGGGAGCTGTTTTTT
CASSRQGGELFF
>NA|TRBJ2-1|TRBV19|NA
TGTGCCTCATTGGACGTCAGCTCCTACAATGAGCAGTTCTTC
CASLDVSSYNEQFF
>NA|TRBJ1-3|TRBV13|NA
TGTGCCAGCAGTGTAGCAGGCCCGGGCGGCACCATATATTTT
CASSVAGPGGTIYF
>NA|TRBJ1-4|TRBV6-8|medium-sized
TGTGCCAGCAGTGACGGGACTCGGCTAAGAAAACTGTTTTTT
CASSDGTRLRKLFF
>TRBD1|TRBJ1-1|TRBV5-1|NA
TGCGCCAGCAGCTCCCCCGGGACAGGGGGTACTGAAGCTTTCTTT
CASSSPGTGGTEAFF
>NA|TRBJ1-6|TRBV11-3|medium-sized
TGTGCCAGCAGCTTAGAGTTCAGGGGTAATTCACCCCTCCACTTT
CASSLEFRGNSPLHF
>NA|TRBJ1-4|TRBV19|NA
TGTGCCAGTAGGGGGACGCAGGTCGAAAAACTGTTTTTT
CASRGTQVEKLFF
>NA|TRBJ1-5|TRBV15|NA
TGTGCCACCAGCAGAGAGGCCCAGGCGGGTCAGCCCCAGCATTTT
CATSREAQAGQPQHF
>NA|TRBJ1-2|TRBV11-3|NA
TGTGCCAGCAGCACGACGGCGGGGGCCTTAAGGGGCTATGGCTACACCTTC
CASSTTAGALRGYGYTF
>NA|TRBJ1-2|TRBV18|NA
TGTGCCAGCTCACCACGCGGGGAGGGCTATGGCTACACCTTC
CASSPRGEGYGYTF
>NA|TRBJ1-1|TRBV7-7|few
TGTGCCAGCAGCTTAATGATCGCGGAGAGCACTGAAGCTTTCTTT
CASSLMIAESTEAFF
>TRBD1|TRBJ2-3|TRBV5-1|NA
TGCGCCAGCAGCCCGACAGGGGTCACAGATACGCAGTATTTT
CASSPTGVTDTQYF
>NA|TRBJ1-5|TRBV6-8|few
TGTGCCAGCAGTCGTCGTTCGGGCGATCAGCCCCAGCATTTT
CASSRRSGDQPQHF
>NA|TRBJ1-6|TRBV5-1|NA
TGCGCCAGCACCCCCGACGGGAGTAGAAATTCACCCCTCCACTTT
CASTPDGSRNSPLHF
>NA|TRBJ1-4|TRBV30|NA
TGTGCCTGGAGTGTAGGGTCAACTAATGAAAAACTGTTTTTT
CAWSVGSTNEKLFF
>TRBD1|TRBJ1-1|TRBV23-1|NA
TGCGCCAGCAGCTTGGACAGGAACGCTGAGGCTTTCTTT
CASSLDRNAEAFF
>TRBD1|TRBJ2-2|TRBV19|NA
TGTGCCAGTAGGAGGGACAGAACGAACACCGGGGAGCTGTTTTTT
CASRRDRTNTGELFF
>NA|TRBJ2-2|TRBV12-2|NA
TGTGCCACCGCCCCGGACAGTAACACCGGGGAGCTGTTTTTT
CATAPDSNTGELFF
>NA|TRBJ1-1|TRBV9|many
TGTGCCAGCAGCGTAGTAACAACTCCCGGGACTGAAGCTTTCTTT
CASSVVTTPGTEAFF
>NA|TRBJ2-7|TRBV1|few
TGCGCCAGCAGCCAAGATCCCCTCGGCAGGGGGCATAACTTC
CASSQDPLGRGHNF
>TRBD1|TRBJ1-2|TRBV6-8|medium-sized
TGTGCCAGCAGTGAGGACACAGGGGGCGCCAACTATGGCTACACCTTC
CASSEDTGGANYGYTF
>TRBD1|TRBJ1-4|TRBV16|few
TGTGCCAGCAGTTTATACAGGGGTGAAAAACTGTTTTTT
CASSLYRGEKLFF
>NA|TRBJ1-3|TRBV9|few
TGTGCCAGCAGCGTAGGAGGGGGAACTGGAAACACCATATATTTT
CASSVGGGTGNTIYF
>NA|TRBJ1-6|TRBV6-8|few
TGTGCCAGCAGTTACGGGGGTTATAATTCACCCCTCCACTTT
CASSYGGYNSPLHF
>TRBD2|TRBJ2-3|TRBV11-3|few
TGTGCCAGCAGCTCGCGGACTAGCGGTAGCACAGATACGCAGTATTTT
CASSSRTSGSTDTQYF
>TRBD2|TRBJ2-3|TRBV9|NA
TGTGCCAGCAGCGTGACTAGCGGGGGGCTCACAGATACGCAGTATTTT
CASSVTSGGLTDTQYF
>NA|TRBJ1-1|TRBV19|NA
TGTGCCAGTAGTGCTCGGCCAAGGGCCGCGAACACTGAAGCTTTCTTT
CASSARPRAANTEAFF
>NA|TRBJ1-4|TRBV5-1|NA
TGCGCCAGCAGCTTGTCCCGCAGCCAGAATGAAAAACTGTTTTTT
CASSLSRSQNEKLFF
>NA|TRBJ1-6|TRBV9|many
TGTGCCAGCAGCGCGGGCAGGGATTCACCCCTCCACTTT
CASSAGRDSPLHF
>TRBD2|TRBJ2-3|TRBV6-8|NA
TGTGCCATCAGCCGCAGAGGCGGGGGAAACACAGATACGCAGTATTTT
CAISRRGGGNTDTQYF
>TRBD2|TRBJ2-5|TRBV18|few
TGTGCCAGCTCCCTCAACGGGGGGACCGCGGGGGAGACCCAGTACTTC
CASSLNGGTAGETQYF
>NA|TRBJ2-5|TRBV18|NA
TGTGCCAGCTCACTAACAGGAGAAGAGACCCAGTACTTC
CASSLTGEETQYF
>NA|TRBJ2-7|TRBV23-1|few
TGCGCCAGCAGTCAATTTGTCCCACCACAGATGGAACAGGTGAGCTCCTACGAGCAGTACTTC
CASSQFVPPQMEQVSSYEQYF
>NA|TRBJ1-1|TRBV6-8|few
TGTGCCAGCAGTTACCGGGGCGAGAAATTAAACACTGAAGCTTTCTTT
CASSYRGEKLNTEAFF
>TRBD2|TRBJ2-7|TRBV6-8|many
TGTGCCAGCAGTTCCCTAGCGGGGGTCCTCTACGAGCAGTACTTC
CASSSLAGVLYEQYF
>NA|TRBJ1-1|TRBV29-1|once
TGCAGCGTTGAGAGTCTTGTCGGCACTGAAGCTTTCTTT
CSVESLVGTEAFF
>NA|TRBJ1-1|TRBV18|few
TGTGCCAGCTCACCAACAGGGATAGCGATGAACACTGAAGCTTTCTTT
CASSPTGIAMNTEAFF
>NA|TRBJ2-2|TRBV18|NA
TGTGCCAGCTCACCAGACAGAAACACCGGGGAGCTGTTTTTT
CASSPDRNTGELFF
>TRBD2|TRBJ2-3|TRBV5-1|NA
TGCGCCAGCAGCTCGCCAGCGGGGGCCTACACAGATACGCAGTATTTT
CASSSPAGAYTDTQYF
>NA|TRBJ2-2|TRBV5-1|few
TGCGCCAGCAGCTTTGCAGGGCGGACCGGGGAGCTGTTTTTT
CASSFAGRTGELFF
>TRBD1|TRBJ1-1|TRBV19|few
TGTGCCAGTAGTCCAAGGGGACAGAAGAACACTGAAGCTTTCTTT
CASSPRGQKNTEAFF
>NA|TRBJ1-6|TRBV7-7|NA
TGTGCCAGCAGCTTAGCGTCGGTTGGTAATTCACCCCTCCACTTT
CASSLASVGNSPLHF
>NA|TRBJ1-3|TRBV11-3|medium-sized
TGTGCCAGCAGCTGGGCAGGGGATGGAAACACCATATATTTT
CASSWAGDGNTIYF
>NA|TRBJ2-7|TRBV5-1|NA
TGCGCCAGCAGCCCCGGGGGCAGCCCGATTACCTCCTACGAGCAGTACTTC
CASSPGGSPITSYEQYF
>NA|TRBJ1-4|TRBV7-6|NA
TGTGCCAGCAGCTACGAGGTCGGCGGGAATGAAAAACTGTTTTTT
CASSYEVGGNEKLFF
>NA|TRBJ2-3|TRBV5-1|NA
TGCGCCAGCAGCTTGGCGAATCTAGCGTCTAGCACAGATACGCAGTATTTT
CASSLANLASSTDTQYF